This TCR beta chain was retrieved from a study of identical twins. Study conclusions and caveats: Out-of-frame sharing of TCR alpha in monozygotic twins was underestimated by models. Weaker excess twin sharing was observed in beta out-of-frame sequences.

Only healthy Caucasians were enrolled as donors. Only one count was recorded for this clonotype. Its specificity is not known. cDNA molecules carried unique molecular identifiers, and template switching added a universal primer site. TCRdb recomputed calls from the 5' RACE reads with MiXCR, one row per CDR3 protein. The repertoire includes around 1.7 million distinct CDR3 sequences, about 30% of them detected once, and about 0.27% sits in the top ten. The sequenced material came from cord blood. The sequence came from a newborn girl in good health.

DNA of the CDR3: TGTGCCAGCGGGGGGGAGTCACCCCTCCACTTT. This encodes CASGGESPLHF. The V call is TRBV2, the J call TRBJ1-6, with D tentatively TRBD1 (5 bases). There are 11 residues in the CDR3. Per the germline V gene, CDR1 is SNHLY and CDR2 is FYNNEI. The germline V and J ends were trimmed by 8 bases and 10 bases, with 9 bases remaining between them.